The 30 T cell receptor beta chains given below trace back to one sample, sequenced in a study of identifying expanded T cells in peripheral blood. Clones were sequenced by immunoSEQ multiplex PCR, and TCRdb holds only the in-frame ones, with some missing. The sample lists approximately 81,000 clones, roughly 84% occurring once. Sequenced: blood. Every receptor here comes from a person aged 18-70 years in good health.

The rearrangement joins TRBV4-1 to TRBJ2-1; tentative D call: TRBD2 (6 bases). The ends were cut back, 0 bases at V and 4 bases at J, with 16 bases in the middle. Germline-derived CDR1 and CDR2 are MGHRA and YSYEKL. The CDR3 totals 17 residues. The CDR3, as DNA: TGCGCCAGCAGCCAAGATATAGGGACTCTAGTTTACAATGAGCAGTTCTTC. It yields the protein CASSQDIGTLVYNEQFF.

This clone is a singleton in its sample. The chain has TRBV7-6 and TRBJ2-3; 11 bases align to TRBD2. With V trimmed by 1 base and J by 3 bases, 6 bases remained unmatched. The germline gives CDR1 SGHVS, CDR2 FNYEAQ. CDR3 length: 17 amino acids. The CDR3 loop is CASSLDIIAGGTDTQYF. DNA for the CDR3: TGTGCCAGCAGCTTAGATATCATAGCGGGAGGGACAGATACGCAGTATTTT.

This chain connects TRBV5-1 to TRBJ2-7, with 13 bases aligning to TRBD2. This CDR3 region has 16 residues. J lost 3 bases, V lost 4 bases, and 7 bases had no gene match. Per germline, CDR1 SGHRS and CDR2 YFSETQ. The CDR3 spells CASSPIGLAGVYEQYF. The CDR3 DNA is TGCGCCAGCAGCCCAATTGGACTAGCGGGAGTCTACGAGCAGTACTTC.

The CDR3 DNA reads as TGCGCCAGCAGCTCCTTGAGGAACCAGGGGGCCCGAGAGACCCAGTACTTC. This encodes CASSSLRNQGARETQYF. The chain links TRBV5-1 to TRBJ2-5, with 8 bases matching TRBD1. Germline assignment: CDR1 SGHRS and CDR2 YFSETQ. The ends lost 3 bases at V and 4 bases at J; junction bases unmatched: 14. The CDR3 covers 17 residues.

The chain couples TRBV7-3 to TRBJ1-2; 8 nucleotides align to TRBD1. The CDR3 length is 15 residues. With V trimmed by 2 bases and J by 6 bases, 8 bases remained unmatched. CDR1 is SGHTA, CDR2 FQGTGA, per germline. The CDR3 here is CASSLGYGDRHGYTF. The CDR3 DNA reads TGTGCCAGCAGCTTAGGTTATGGGGACAGGCATGGCTACACCTTC.

The V call is TRBV28, the J call TRBJ1-1; TRBD1 might be the D (5 bases). Per germline, CDR1 MDHEN and CDR2 SYDVKM. This CDR3 is 13 amino acids long. V lost 3 bases and J 4 bases, leaving 9 bases between the germline ends. The CDR3 nucleotides read TGTGCCAGCAGTTTCCCAGGGTCCACTGAAGCTTTCTTT. It specifies CASSFPGSTEAFF.

The CDR3 is CASSQDRGKENIQYF. DNA for the CDR3: TGTGCCAGCTCACAAGACAGGGGAAAGGAAAACATTCAGTACTTC. The chain carries TRBV18 and TRBJ2-4; 8 bases line up with TRBD1. V lost 4 bases to trimming and J lost 5 bases; unmatched junction nucleotides: 7. The length of the CDR3 is 15 residues. CDR1 and CDR2 (germline): KGHSH, LQKENI.

The chain joins TRBV2 to TRBJ2-4, with D possibly matching TRBD2 (7 bases). Germline CDR1 reads SNHLY; CDR2 reads FYNNEI. CDR3 length: 15 amino acids. The V end was cut by 6 bases, the J end by 8 bases, with 20 bases between. The CDR3 DNA reads as TGTGCCAGCAGCCCGTTGGGGGGGGCGGCGGACATTCAGTACTTC. It is translated as CASSPLGGAADIQYF.

This chain connects TRBV2 to TRBJ1-5; D not resolved. The germline V gene encodes CDR1 SNHLY and CDR2 FYNNEI. V lost 4 bases and J lost 0, with 7 bases in between. The CDR3 sequence is 14 residues long. CDR3 residues: CASSVTASNQPQHF. As DNA, the CDR3 is TGTGCCAGCAGTGTTACAGCTAGCAATCAGCCCCAGCATTTT. Supplemented by reference TRBV2 and TRBJ1-5, the full variable domain reads EPEVTQTPSHQVTQMGQEVILRCVPISNHLYFYWYRQILGQKVEFLVSFYNNEISEKSEIFDDQFSVERPDGSNFTLKIRSTKLEDSAMYFCASSVTASNQPQHFGDGTRLSIL.

The sample holds one count of this clone. The chain carries TRBV4-2 and TRBJ2-1; TRBD2 aligns across 15 bases. Germline assignment: CDR1 LGHNA and CDR2 YNFKEQ. CDR3 length: 14 residues. The J segment lost 9 bases and the V segment lost 8 bases, leaving 5 bases of the junction unmatched. DNA for the CDR3: TGTGCCAGCGGGGGACTAGCGGGAGGAGGTGAGCAGTTCTTC. It encodes CASGGLAGGGEQFF.

The J gene is TRBJ1-3, the V gene TRBV7-8; 7 positions agree with TRBD1. V shed 1 base and J 8 bases; nucleotides not matched to a gene: 8. This CDR3 region has 15 residues. Germline CDR1 reads SGHVS; CDR2 reads FQNEAQ. The DNA of the CDR3 is TGTGCCAGCAGCTTAGGACAGGGTGCCGGATACACCATATATTTT. Encoded protein: CASSLGQGAGYTIYF.

The chain couples TRBV9 to TRBJ1-1; 9 bases align to TRBD1. The CDR3 totals 20 residues. The V gene end was trimmed by 0 bases and the J gene end by 1 base; junction bases not matched to a gene: 16. The V gene's germline CDR1 is SGDLS and CDR2 YYNGEE. CDR3 in amino acids: CASSVGGWGQGPGRNTEAFF. CDR3 DNA sequence: TGTGCCAGCAGCGTAGGCGGGTGGGGACAGGGACCAGGTAGGAACACTGAAGCTTTCTTT.

V and J are TRBV28 and TRBJ1-1, with a weak D call TRBD1 (6 bases). Germline values: CDR1 MDHEN, CDR2 SYDVKM. CDR3 size: 16 residues. The V end lost 4 bases, the J end lost 6 bases, and 21 bases lay between the germline ends. Here the CDR3 DNA reads TGTGCCAGCAGTTCCTCTCGGGTGGGGGCTGGGGCTGAAGCTTTCTTT. Its protein product is CASSSSRVGAGAEAFF.

The chain joins TRBV5-6 to TRBJ2-3, with TRBD2 identical over 7 bases. The CDR3 is 16 amino acids. Germline assignment: CDR1 SGHDT and CDR2 YYEEEE. V gave up 2 bases and J gave up 0 bases; unmatched junction bases: 6. The DNA for the CDR3 is TGTGCCAGCAGCTTATGGACTAGGCTGAGCACAGATACGCAGTATTTT. Translated, it gives CASSLWTRLSTDTQYF. Drawing the rest from reference TRBV5-6 and TRBJ2-3, the complete variable domain is DAGVTQSPTHLIKTRGQQVTLRCSPKSGHDTVSWYQQALGQGPQFIFQYYEEEERQRGNFPDRFSGHQFPNYSSELNVNALLLGDSALYLCASSLWTRLSTDTQYFGPGTRLTVL.

V usage is TRBV7-9 and J usage is TRBJ2-7, with TRBD1 as a possible D gene (5 bases). With 1 base removed from V and 2 bases from J, the gap between germline ends came to 15 bases. Germline V gives CDR1 SEHNR, CDR2 FQNEAQ (reference sequence). This CDR3 region has 16 residues. The CDR3 region is CASSLDSGQGTYEQYF. The CDR3 region has the DNA TGTGCCAGCAGCTTAGATAGTGGTCAGGGAACCTACGAGCAGTACTTC.

This clone was seen more than once but under ten times. The chain recombines TRBV9 with TRBJ2-5, with D unresolved. The CDR3 runs to 13 residues. Germline assignment: CDR1 SGDLS and CDR2 YYNGEE. Between the trimmed V and J ends, which lost 0 bases and 5 bases, there was a span of 8 bases. CDR3: CASSVDLAETQYF. CDR3 DNA sequence: TGTGCCAGCAGCGTAGATCTTGCGGAGACCCAGTACTTC.

As DNA, the CDR3 is TGTGCCAGCAACCGAGGATATAGCGGGAGGGCCTATACGTCTAGCACAGATACGCAGTATTTT. Amino acid sequence: CASNRGYSGRAYTSSTDTQYF. This sequence joins TRBV2 and TRBJ2-3; 11 bases agree with TRBD2. CDR1 SNHLY and CDR2 FYNNEI come from the germline V gene. This CDR3 comprises 21 residues. J lost 0 bases, V lost 7 bases, and 21 bases had no gene match.

The rearrangement uses TRBV4-3 and TRBJ2-1; 7 bases are shared with TRBD1. Per the germline V gene, CDR1 is LGHNA and CDR2 is YSLEER. The CDR3 length is 15 residues. V gave up 2 bases and J gave up 1 base; unmatched junction bases: 2. CDR3 region: CASSQPQGSYNEQFF. The CDR3 nucleotides are TGCGCCAGCAGCCAACCACAGGGGTCCTACAATGAGCAGTTCTTC.

The chain uses TRBV6-6 and TRBJ1-4; D remains ambiguous. Trimming stripped 0 bases from V and 10 bases from J, with 18 bases between. The CDR3 covers 16 residues. CDR1 is MNHNY and CDR2 is SVGAGI in the germline V gene (reference sequence). The CDR3 region is CASSYSPFRSEGKLFF. The CDR3 DNA follows: TGTGCCAGCAGTTACTCGCCCTTCAGGTCTGAGGGAAAACTGTTTTTT.

The chain combines TRBV25-1 with TRBJ2-5, with 9 bases matching TRBD1. J gave up 1 base and V 3 bases, and 6 bases lay outside the gene matches. CDR3 size: 16 residues. Germline CDR1 MGHDK, CDR2 SYGVNS. The CDR3 spells CASSEYRGRIQETQYF. The CDR3 DNA reads TGTGCCAGCAGTGAGTACAGGGGGCGCATCCAAGAGACCCAGTACTTC.

This clone has a single count. The gene calls are TRBV25-1 and TRBJ2-3, with a weak D call TRBD2 (5 bases). CDR3 length: 14 residues. Germline lookup yields CDR1 MGHDK and CDR2 SYGVNS. V lost 5 bases to trimming and J lost 0 bases, with 9 bases between them. In DNA form, the CDR3 reads TGTGCCAGCAGTCTTGGGAGCAGCACAGATACGCAGTATTTT. As protein: CASSLGSSTDTQYF.

This chain connects TRBV5-4 to TRBJ2-1, with D perhaps TRBD1 or TRBD2 (5 bases each). The CDR3 extends over 17 amino acids. Germline V lookup: CDR1 SGHNT, CDR2 YYREEE (reference sequence). V lost 1 base and J 0 bases, leaving 14 bases between the germline ends. The CDR3 reads CASSLSGTYSSYNEQFF. The DNA of the CDR3 is TGTGCCAGCAGCTTGTCCGGGACCTACAGCTCCTACAATGAGCAGTTCTTC.

The gene calls are TRBV7-9 and TRBJ1-2; TRBD1 agrees at 10 bases. The J segment lost 4 bases and the V segment lost 5 bases, leaving 4 bases of the junction unmatched. Per the germline V gene, CDR1 is SEHNR and CDR2 is FQNEAQ (reference sequence). The CDR3 is 14 residues long. The CDR3 reads CASSAGQGSYGYTF. The CDR3 DNA follows: TGTGCCAGCAGCGCGGGACAGGGGAGCTATGGCTACACCTTC.

The CDR3 region is CASSQDLEGNYGYTF. The CDR3 DNA sequence: TGCGCCAGCAGCCAAGATCTTGAGGGCAACTATGGCTACACCTTC. The genes are TRBV4-1 and TRBJ1-2, with D uncertain. The CDR3 consists of 15 residues. CDR1 is MGHRA and CDR2 is YSYEKL in the germline V gene. Trimming cost V 0 bases and J 2 bases, with 10 bases left between them.

J is TRBJ1-2 and V is TRBV7-2; D is ambiguous. Looked up from germline, CDR1 is SGHTA and CDR2 is FQGNSA. The CDR3 sequence is 13 residues long. Trimming shortened V by 5 bases and J by 8 bases, and 15 bases separated the two germline ends. DNA of the CDR3: TGTGCCAGCAGCACCACAACGAACGGGGGCTACACCTTC. This translates into CASSTTTNGGYTF.

This clone was counted between two and nine times. The chain couples TRBV28 to TRBJ2-7; D ambiguous. The CDR3 totals 14 residues. The ends were cut back, 4 bases at V and 6 bases at J, with 16 bases in the middle. Per germline, CDR1 MDHEN and CDR2 SYDVKM. The CDR3 DNA reads as TGTGCCAGCAGTTCAGGATCATCTCCCGCCGAGCAGTACTTC. Protein product: CASSSGSSPAEQYF. Complete variable domain (other parts from reference TRBV28 and TRBJ2-7): DVKVTQSSRYLVKRTGEKVFLECVQDMDHENMFWYRQDPGLGLRLIYFSYDVKMKEKGDIPEGYSVSREKKERFSLILESASTNQTSMYLCASSSGSSPAEQYFGPGTRLTVT.

The gene calls are TRBV7-2 and TRBJ2-3; TRBD2 aligns across 8 bases. The CDR3 runs to 16 residues. Trimming removed 2 bases from V and 1 base from J; junction bases left unmatched: 5. CDR1 is SGHTA, CDR2 FQGNSA, per germline. The CDR3 DNA follows: TGTGCCAGCAGCTTAATGGTTAGCGGGGGCACAGATACGCAGTATTTT. It translates to CASSLMVSGGTDTQYF. Using reference TRBV7-2 and TRBJ2-3 for the parts outside the CDR3, the full variable domain is GAGVSQSPSNKVTEKGKDVELRCDPISGHTALYWYRQSLGQGLEFLIYFQGNSAPDKSGLPSDRFSAERTGGSVSTLTIQRTQQEDSAVYLCASSLMVSGGTDTQYFGPGTRLTVL.

The CDR3 protein is CASSNREVNTEAFF. The CDR3, as DNA: TGTGCCAGTAGCAACAGGGAGGTGAACACTGAAGCTTTCTTT. This chain joins TRBV19 and TRBJ1-1; D perhaps matches TRBD1 (6 bases). Per germline, CDR1 LNHDA and CDR2 SQIVND (reference sequence). V lost 6 bases, J lost 0 bases, and 11 bases lay in between. This CDR3 has 14 residues.

The J gene is TRBJ1-1, the V gene TRBV6-5; D might be TRBD1 (5 bases). The CDR3 runs to 14 residues. Germline V lookup: CDR1 MNHEY, CDR2 SVGAGI. V shed 2 bases and J shed 4 bases, with 11 bases lying between them. The CDR3 nucleotides are TGTGCCAGCAGTTACCGCAGGGAGGCCACTGAAGCTTTCTTT. Translating gives CASSYRREATEAFF.

The chain recombines TRBV2 with TRBJ1-5; no clear D gene. Germline V gene lookup returns CDR1 SNHLY and CDR2 FYNNEI. This CDR3 region has 14 residues. Trimming removed 4 bases from V and 5 bases from J, with 12 bases in between. The DNA of the CDR3 is TGTGCCAGCAGTGTTTCCCAACTAGATCAGCCCCAGCATTTT. The encoded protein is CASSVSQLDQPQHF. The whole variable domain, remainder taken from reference TRBV2 and TRBJ1-5, is EPEVTQTPSHQVTQMGQEVILRCVPISNHLYFYWYRQILGQKVEFLVSFYNNEISEKSEIFDDQFSVERPDGSNFTLKIRSTKLEDSAMYFCASSVSQLDQPQHFGDGTRLSIL.